This T cell receptor beta chain was profiled in a study of blood T cell repertoires in COVID-19. The overall study: Samples of COVID-19 (acute and convalescent) were obtained from the United States, Italy and Spain. T cells, B-cell-depleted T cells, or PBMCs provided the cDNA or gDNA that served as material.

Per the original data handling: For nucleated cells, counts were estimated from reference gene primer amplification. The protocol was immunoSEQ multiplex PCR, while the TCRdb copy is restricted to in-frame clones and leaves out a portion. V, J and clone size reflect that table, while D and trimming were determined from the DNA. The table includes approximately 190,000 clones, under 90% detected once. This clonotype was sampled from a human donor in a cohort sampled during active COVID-19. The material sequenced was peripheral blood.

CDR3 in amino acids: CASSPASGNTYEQYF. The CDR3 coding sequence is TGCGCCAGCAGCCCGGCTAGCGGGAATACCTACGAGCAGTACTTC. This rearrangement joins TRBV4-1 to TRBJ2-7, with 9 positions matching TRBD2. Germline values: CDR1 MGHRA, CDR2 YSYEKL. This CDR3 is 15 amino acids long. J gave up 2 bases and V 4 bases, and 6 bases lay outside the gene matches.